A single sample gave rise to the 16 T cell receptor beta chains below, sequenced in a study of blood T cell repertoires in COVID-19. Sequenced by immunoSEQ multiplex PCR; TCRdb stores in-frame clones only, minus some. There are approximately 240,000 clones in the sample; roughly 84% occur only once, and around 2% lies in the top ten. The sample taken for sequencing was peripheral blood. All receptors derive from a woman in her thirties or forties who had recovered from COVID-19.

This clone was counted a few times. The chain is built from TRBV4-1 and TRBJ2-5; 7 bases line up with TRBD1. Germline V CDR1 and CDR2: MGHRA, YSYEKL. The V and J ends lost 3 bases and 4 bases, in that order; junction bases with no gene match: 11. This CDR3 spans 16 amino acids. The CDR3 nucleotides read TGCGCCAGCAGCCAGCACCCGGGACAGAGTGGAGAGACCCAGTACTTC. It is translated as CASSQHPGQSGETQYF.

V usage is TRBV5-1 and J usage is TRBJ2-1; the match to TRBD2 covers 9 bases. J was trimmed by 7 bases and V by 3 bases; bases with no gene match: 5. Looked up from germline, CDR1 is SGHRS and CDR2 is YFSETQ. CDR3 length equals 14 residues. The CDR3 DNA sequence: TGCGCCAGCAGCTCCGGGACTAGCCCAAATGAGCAGTTCTTC. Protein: CASSSGTSPNEQFF.

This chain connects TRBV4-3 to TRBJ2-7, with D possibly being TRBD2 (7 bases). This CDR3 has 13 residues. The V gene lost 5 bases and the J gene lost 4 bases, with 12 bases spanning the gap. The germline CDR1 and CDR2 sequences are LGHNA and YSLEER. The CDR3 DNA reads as TGCGCCAGCAGCACAGGGAGGGGATACGAGCAGTACTTC. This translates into CASSTGRGYEQYF.

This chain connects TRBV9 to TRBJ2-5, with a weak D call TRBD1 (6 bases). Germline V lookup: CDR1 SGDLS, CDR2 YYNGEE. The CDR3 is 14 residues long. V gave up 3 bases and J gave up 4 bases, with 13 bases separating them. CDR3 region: CASSAQGTRETQYF. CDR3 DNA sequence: TGTGCCAGCAGCGCACAGGGAACAAGAGAGACCCAGTACTTC. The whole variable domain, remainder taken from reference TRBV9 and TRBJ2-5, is DSGVTQTPKHLITATGQRVTLRCSPRSGDLSVYWYQQSLDQGLQFLIQYYNGEERAKGNILERFSAQQFPDLHSELNLSSLELGDSALYFCASSAQGTRETQYFGPGTRLLVL.

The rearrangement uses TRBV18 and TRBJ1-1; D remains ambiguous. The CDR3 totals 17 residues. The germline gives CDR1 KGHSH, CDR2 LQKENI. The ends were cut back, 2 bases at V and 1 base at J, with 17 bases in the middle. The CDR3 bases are TGTGCCAGCTCACCAGTTCTTTCGGGTTTTAGGAACACTGAAGCTTTCTTT. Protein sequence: CASSPVLSGFRNTEAFF. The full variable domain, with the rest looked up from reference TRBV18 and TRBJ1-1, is NAGVMQNPRHLVRRRGQEARLRCSPMKGHSHVYWYRQLPEEGLKFMVYLQKENIIDESGMPKERFSAEFPKEGPSILRIQQVVRGDSAAYFCASSPVLSGFRNTEAFFGQGTRLTVV.

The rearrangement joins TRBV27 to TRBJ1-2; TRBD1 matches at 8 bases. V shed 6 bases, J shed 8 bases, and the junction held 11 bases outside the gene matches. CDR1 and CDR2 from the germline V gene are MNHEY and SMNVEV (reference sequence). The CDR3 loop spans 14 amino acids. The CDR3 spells CASSRTGQGKGYTF. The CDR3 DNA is TGTGCCAGCAGCCGGACCGGACAGGGTAAAGGCTACACCTTC.

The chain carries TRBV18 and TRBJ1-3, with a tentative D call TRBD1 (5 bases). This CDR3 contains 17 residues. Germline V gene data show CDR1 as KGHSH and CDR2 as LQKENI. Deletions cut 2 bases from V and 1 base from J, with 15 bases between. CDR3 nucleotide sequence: TGTGCCAGCTCACCAATCTTCGACAGTCGATCTGGAAACACCATATATTTT. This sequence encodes CASSPIFDSRSGNTIYF. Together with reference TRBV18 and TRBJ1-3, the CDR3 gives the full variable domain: NAGVMQNPRHLVRRRGQEARLRCSPMKGHSHVYWYRQLPEEGLKFMVYLQKENIIDESGMPKERFSAEFPKEGPSILRIQQVVRGDSAAYFCASSPIFDSRSGNTIYFGEGSWLTVV.

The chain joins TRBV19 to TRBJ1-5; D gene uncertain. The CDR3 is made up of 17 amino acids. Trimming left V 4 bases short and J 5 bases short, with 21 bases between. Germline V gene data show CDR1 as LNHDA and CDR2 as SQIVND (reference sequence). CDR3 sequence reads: CASSSPLWAARDQPQHF. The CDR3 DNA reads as TGTGCCAGTAGTAGCCCCCTCTGGGCTGCCCGAGATCAGCCCCAGCATTTT.

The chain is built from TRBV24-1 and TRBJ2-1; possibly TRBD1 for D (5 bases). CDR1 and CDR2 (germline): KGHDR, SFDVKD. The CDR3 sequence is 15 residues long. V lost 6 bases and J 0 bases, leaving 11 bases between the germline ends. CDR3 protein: CATSTGSGSYNEQFF. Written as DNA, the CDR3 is TGTGCCACCAGTACAGGATCAGGCTCCTACAATGAGCAGTTCTTC.

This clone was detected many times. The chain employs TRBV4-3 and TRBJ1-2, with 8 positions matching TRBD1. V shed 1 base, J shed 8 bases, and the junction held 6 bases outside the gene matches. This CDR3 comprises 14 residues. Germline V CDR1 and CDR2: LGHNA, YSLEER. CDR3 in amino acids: CASSQGLQGAGYTF. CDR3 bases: TGCGCCAGCAGCCAAGGATTGCAGGGGGCGGGCTACACCTTC.

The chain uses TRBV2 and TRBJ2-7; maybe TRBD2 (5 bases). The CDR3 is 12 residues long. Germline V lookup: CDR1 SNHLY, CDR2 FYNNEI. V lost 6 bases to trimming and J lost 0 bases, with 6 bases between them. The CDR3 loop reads CASSGDSYEQYF. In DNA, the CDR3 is TGTGCCAGCAGCGGGGACTCCTACGAGCAGTACTTC.

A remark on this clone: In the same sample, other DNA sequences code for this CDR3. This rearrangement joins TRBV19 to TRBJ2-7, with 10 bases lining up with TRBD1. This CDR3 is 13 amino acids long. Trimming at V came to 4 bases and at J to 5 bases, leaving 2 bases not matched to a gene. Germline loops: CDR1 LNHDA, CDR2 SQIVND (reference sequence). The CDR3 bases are TGTGCCAGTAGTAGGGACAGGGGAGACGAGCAGTACTTC. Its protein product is CASSRDRGDEQYF.

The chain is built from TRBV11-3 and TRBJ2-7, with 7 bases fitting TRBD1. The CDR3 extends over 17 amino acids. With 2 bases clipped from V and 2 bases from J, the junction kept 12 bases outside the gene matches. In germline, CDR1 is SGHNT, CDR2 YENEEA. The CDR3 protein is CASSLRGSGTATYEQYF. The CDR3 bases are TGTGCCAGCAGCTTAAGGGGGTCGGGGACAGCCACCTACGAGCAGTACTTC.

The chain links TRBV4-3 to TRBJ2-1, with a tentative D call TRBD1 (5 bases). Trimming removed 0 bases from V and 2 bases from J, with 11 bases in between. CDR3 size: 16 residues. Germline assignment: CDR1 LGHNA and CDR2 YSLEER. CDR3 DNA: TGCGCCAGCAGCCAAGAACCCAAGGGGCCCTACAATGAGCAGTTCTTC. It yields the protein CASSQEPKGPYNEQFF.

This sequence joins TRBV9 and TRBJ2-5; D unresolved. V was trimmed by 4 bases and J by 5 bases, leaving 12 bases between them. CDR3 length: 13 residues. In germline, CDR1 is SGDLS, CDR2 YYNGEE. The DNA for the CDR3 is TGTGCCAGCAGCCCCGACGTCGGGGAGACCCAGTACTTC. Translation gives CASSPDVGETQYF.

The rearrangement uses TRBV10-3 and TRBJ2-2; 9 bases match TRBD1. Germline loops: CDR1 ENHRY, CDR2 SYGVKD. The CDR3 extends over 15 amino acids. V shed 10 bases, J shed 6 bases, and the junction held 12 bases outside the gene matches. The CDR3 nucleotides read TGTGCCACCAGGGGAACGGACAGGGGAGCCGGGGAGCTGTTTTTT. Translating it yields CATRGTDRGAGELFF.